This TCR beta chain was profiled in a study of blood T cell repertoires in COVID-19. Study in general: The United States, Italy and Spain were the sources of the acute and convalescent COVID-19 samples.

Clones were read by immunoSEQ multiplex PCR, and TCRdb kept only the in-frame ones, dropping some. The sample consists of roughly 190,000 clones, about 86% of them appearing once. Germline CDR1 PRHDT, CDR2 FYEKMQ (reference sequence). The CDR3 covers 15 residues. The germline V and J ends were trimmed by 5 bases and 1 base, with 14 bases remaining between them. The TCR was taken from a woman aged 55-75 years with COVID-19, enrolled during active disease. The chain has TRBV13 and TRBJ1-1; possibly TRBD1 for D (6 bases). The source material was peripheral blood. The CDR3 is CASSPPGQRNTEAFF. CDR3 DNA sequence: TGTGCCAGCAGCCCCCCCGGACAGAGGAACACTGAAGCTTTCTTT.